One and the same sample provided the 11 T cell receptor beta chains below, sequenced in a study of T cells in Graves' hyperthyroidism and ophthalmopathy. RNA transcripts served as the template for amplifying TCR beta CDR3 regions. HTBI primers were employed in a first-round RT-PCR of the TCR CDR3. TCRdb used MiXCR to reprocess the multiplex PCR reads, holding one entry per CDR3 protein. The table has around 580,000 distinct CDR3 sequences, roughly 17% seen once; the top ten hold about 17%. The sequencing input was blood. The receptors come from a woman aged 18 to 35 with Graves' hyperthyroidism.

This clonotype was detected many times. This chain connects TRBV2 to TRBJ2-7; weak D call: TRBD1 (6 bases). V lost 0 bases and J lost 6, with 18 bases in between. Per germline, CDR1 SNHLY and CDR2 FYNNEI. The CDR3 is made up of 16 amino acids. CDR3 amino acids: CASSEADLGALFEQYF. For the CDR3, the DNA is TGTGCCAGCAGTGAAGCGGATTTGGGGGCGCTTTTCGAGCAGTACTTC.

At least ten counts were recorded for this clonotype. V and J are TRBV12-3 or TRBV12-4 and TRBJ2-3, with TRBD2 identical over 11 bases. The CDR3 loop spans 16 amino acids. The V and J ends lost 2 bases and 4 bases, in that order; junction bases with no gene match: 5. The CDR3 here is CASSLTLAGGPDTQYF. Written as DNA, the CDR3 is TGTGCCAGCAGTTTAACCCTAGCGGGAGGTCCAGATACGCAGTATTTT.

This clonotype has at least ten counts. The genes are TRBV13 and TRBJ2-1; no clear D. This CDR3 region has 16 residues. CDR1 is PRHDT, CDR2 FYEKMQ, per germline (reference sequence). Trimming stripped 2 bases from V and 9 bases from J, with 20 bases between. CDR3 coding DNA: TGTGCCAGCAGCTTAATGGAGCGTTCCTCCACTCTTGAGCAGTTCTTC. It translates to CASSLMERSSTLEQFF.

This clonotype has more than one count but fewer than ten. The chain combines TRBV7-7 with TRBJ2-3, with a possible D match to TRBD2 (7 bases). CDR1 is SSHAT and CDR2 is FNYEAQ in the germline V gene (reference sequence). The CDR3 has 15 residues. Trimming cost V 5 bases and J 0 bases, with 12 bases left between them. CDR3: CASSVGGGSTDTQYF. DNA of the CDR3: TGTGCCAGCAGCGTAGGGGGGGGTAGCACAGATACGCAGTATTTT.

This clonotype has a handful of counts. This chain joins TRBV5-1 and TRBJ1-1; tentative D call: TRBD1 (5 bases). Per the germline V gene, CDR1 is SGHRS and CDR2 is YFSETQ. This CDR3 has 14 residues. Between the trimmed V and J ends, which lost 2 bases and 2 bases, there was a span of 10 bases. CDR3: CASSLTRENTEAFF. CDR3 DNA: TGCGCCAGCAGCTTAACCAGGGAAAACACTGAAGCTTTCTTT.

A few counts support this clonotype. The CDR3 is CASSPARGQGTGELFF. The CDR3 coding sequence is TGTGCCAGCTCACCAGCCAGGGGGCAAGGAACCGGGGAGCTGTTTTTT. V and J are TRBV18 and TRBJ2-2; 8 nucleotides agree with TRBD1. CDR3 length: 16 amino acids. After removal of 2 bases from V and 5 bases from J, the junction contained 7 bases not matched to a gene. In germline, CDR1 is KGHSH, CDR2 LQKENI.

This clonotype was picked up a small number of times. The chain is built from TRBV29-1 and TRBJ2-5; D may be TRBD1 or TRBD2 (5 bases each). Germline V gene data show CDR1 as SQVTM and CDR2 as ANQGSEA. The CDR3 contains 12 residues. V gave up 4 bases and J gave up 5 bases, with 11 bases separating them. The CDR3 DNA sequence: TGCAGCGTTGTTGAGGGGCTGGAGACCCAGTACTTC. Its translation: CSVVEGLETQYF.

The chain uses TRBV7-9 and TRBJ1-2; D is perhaps TRBD1 (5 bases). With 1 base removed from V and 3 bases from J, the gap between germline ends came to 12 bases. Per the germline V gene, CDR1 is SEHNR and CDR2 is FQNEAQ (reference sequence). CDR3 size: 15 residues. The CDR3 DNA is TGTGCCAGCAGCTTAGAGGCAGGGCGGGACTATGGCTACACCTTC. Protein sequence: CASSLEAGRDYGYTF.

This clonotype was counted at least ten times. Here the CDR3 DNA reads TGTGCCAGCAGTTACTCCGCGGGCAACTACGAGCAGTACTTC. Amino acid sequence: CASSYSAGNYEQYF. This chain joins TRBV6-5 and TRBJ2-7; possibly TRBD2 for D (5 bases). This CDR3 spans 14 amino acids. Trimming shortened V by 0 bases and J by 3 bases, and 9 bases separated the two germline ends. Germline V lookup: CDR1 MNHEY, CDR2 SVGAGI.

At least ten counts were recorded for this clonotype. J is TRBJ2-2 and V is TRBV12-3 or TRBV12-4, with TRBD2 identical over 7 bases. The CDR3 runs 16 residues. V was clipped by 3 bases and J by 3 bases; unmatched bases: 7. The CDR3: CASSFRREIYTGELFF. The CDR3 DNA is TGTGCCAGCAGTTTTAGGCGGGAGATATACACCGGGGAGCTGTTTTTT.

This clonotype was detected a few times. The V and J genes are TRBV6-1 and TRBJ2-4, with 12 positions matching TRBD2. Germline values: CDR1 MNHNS, CDR2 SASEGT. The CDR3 runs to 15 residues. V lost 6 bases and J lost 2; bases outside the gene matches: 2. The CDR3 nucleotides are TGTGCCAGCAGCGGACTAGCGGGGACCAAAAACATTCAGTACTTC. Protein product: CASSGLAGTKNIQYF.